Listed below are T cell receptor beta chains from one sample, sequenced in a study of regulatory and conventional T cells in RAG deficiency. Measured with immunoSEQ multiplex PCR; TCRdb has only the in-frame clones, and not every one. This table holds some 20,000 clones, 85% to 95% found once. These records were also assigned to another study, of regulatory T cells.

What was sequenced was CD4+ T cells sorted from blood. The receptors here all came from a human donor in good health. Each CDR3 is given with its conserved first and last residue. The order of the fields is V gene, D gene, CDR3 protein. A D gene is named only where the DNA matches it firmly.

V gene: TRBV7-9
D gene: TRBD1
CDR3 protein: CASSGQGGLYNSPLHF

V gene: TRBV7-9
D gene: .
CDR3 protein: CASSFGGGGNIQYF

V gene: TRBV19
D gene: TRBD1
CDR3 protein: CASSYGNRGYEQYF

V gene: TRBV5-6
D gene: .
CDR3 protein: CASSLAGVRGYTF

V gene: TRBV27
D gene: TRBD1
CDR3 protein: CASRNDDRGREQYF

V gene: TRBV19
D gene: .
CDR3 protein: CASSLGRGFNGYTF

V gene: TRBV15
D gene: TRBD1
CDR3 protein: CATSRDWGGDREPYF

V gene: TRBV2
D gene: .
CDR3 protein: CASSKGTADNQPQHF

V gene: TRBV11-2
D gene: .
CDR3 protein: CASSPGQRETQYF

V gene: TRBV9
D gene: .
CDR3 protein: CASSEGGNSYEQYF

V gene: TRBV19
D gene: .
CDR3 protein: CASRERTRTDTQYF

V gene: TRBV2
D gene: TRBD2
CDR3 protein: CASSVDSGRQETQYF

V gene: TRBV7-6
D gene: .
CDR3 protein: CASSSQEAGQGSEQFF

V gene: TRBV7-9
D gene: TRBD2
CDR3 protein: CASSFNSGRVSSYEQYF

V gene: TRBV19
D gene: .
CDR3 protein: CASREGTFDTEAFF

V gene: TRBV19
D gene: TRBD2
CDR3 protein: CASGRLAGWGETQYF

V gene: TRBV5-1
D gene: .
CDR3 protein: CASSFSGANVLTF

V gene: TRBV2
D gene: .
CDR3 protein: CASSVESSYNEQFF

V gene: TRBV12-5
D gene: TRBD1
CDR3 protein: CASGPRQGRAGELFF

V gene: TRBV9
D gene: TRBD1
CDR3 protein: CASSVETGGTYEQYF

V gene: TRBV28
D gene: .
CDR3 protein: CASIPPPAAKPPDTQYF

V gene: TRBV5-1
D gene: TRBD2
CDR3 protein: CASSQERDKQFF

V gene: TRBV2
D gene: .
CDR3 protein: CASSEEQGHTEAFF

V gene: TRBV28
D gene: TRBD1
CDR3 protein: CASSSRTGQVIRSNQPQHF

V gene: TRBV6-6
D gene: .
CDR3 protein: CASRSFREQQYF

V gene: TRBV5-1
D gene: TRBD1
CDR3 protein: CASSPGTGPYNEQFF

V gene: TRBV19
D gene: .
CDR3 protein: CASRRQFHQDTQYF

V gene: TRBV10-1
D gene: .
CDR3 protein: CASSNDGGETQYF

V gene: TRBV27
D gene: .
CDR3 protein: CASRDPARRAYNEQFF

V gene: TRBV10-1
D gene: TRBD2
CDR3 protein: CASSEIAGAGDTQYF